The 16 T cell receptor beta chains below come from one sample, sequenced in a study of shared clonotypes between healthy human individuals. Produced via immunoSEQ multiplex PCR; TCRdb's table is partial and in-frame only. The sample has about 2.3 million clones; over 85% are singletons. The sample taken for sequencing was naive CD4+ T cells from PBMCs. Stated subset: CD45RA+ positively selected. Source of these receptors: a man younger than 35 in good health. Some clones in this sample may be carry-over from other donors' samples.

V and J are TRBV18 and TRBJ2-3; TRBD1 aligns across 9 bases. The length of the CDR3 is 15 residues. J lost 3 bases, V lost 5 bases, and 6 bases had no gene match. CDR1 and CDR2 (germline): KGHSH, LQKENI. The CDR3 sequence is CASSKQGAYTDTQYF. CDR3 coding DNA: TGTGCCAGCTCAAAACAGGGGGCTTATACAGATACGCAGTATTTT.

The chain combines TRBV25-1 with TRBJ2-1; perhaps TRBD2 as D (6 bases). In germline, CDR1 is MGHDK, CDR2 SYGVNS. V was clipped by 8 bases and J by 6 bases, with 11 bases between them. This CDR3 region has 12 residues. The CDR3 reads CASSRDFNEQFF. CDR3 sequence (DNA): TGTGCCAGCTCGAGGGACTTCAATGAGCAGTTCTTC. Drawing the rest from reference TRBV25-1 and TRBJ2-1, the complete variable domain is EADIYQTPRYLVIGTGKKITLECSQTMGHDKMYWYQQDPGMELHLIHYSYGVNSTEKGDLSSESTVSRIRTEHFPLTLESARPSHTSQYLCASSRDFNEQFFGPGTRLTVL.

V and J are TRBV28 and TRBJ2-5; 10 nucleotides agree with TRBD1. Germline V gene lookup returns CDR1 MDHEN and CDR2 SYDVKM. The CDR3 consists of 14 residues. The J segment lost 4 bases and the V segment lost 6 bases, leaving 5 bases of the junction unmatched. Here the CDR3 DNA reads TGTGCCAGCAGGGAGACAGGGGGCATAGAGACCCAGTACTTC. Amino acids: CASRETGGIETQYF. Full variable domain (outside the CDR3, taken from reference TRBV28 and TRBJ2-5): DVKVTQSSRYLVKRTGEKVFLECVQDMDHENMFWYRQDPGLGLRLIYFSYDVKMKEKGDIPEGYSVSREKKERFSLILESASTNQTSMYLCASRETGGIETQYFGPGTRLLVL.

V usage is TRBV4-2 and J usage is TRBJ2-7, with D perhaps TRBD2 (5 bases). Germline CDR1 reads LGHNA; CDR2 reads YNFKEQ. CDR3 size: 16 residues. Trimming left V 1 base short and J 0 bases short, with 13 bases between. CDR3 protein: CASSQGRTESSYEQYF. In DNA, the CDR3 is TGTGCCAGCAGCCAAGGACGGACTGAAAGCTCCTACGAGCAGTACTTC.

This chain uses TRBV7-9 with TRBJ2-3; D is perhaps TRBD1 or TRBD2 (6 bases each). The CDR3 is 14 amino acids. Germline assignment: CDR1 SEHNR and CDR2 FQNEAQ (reference sequence). V lost 5 bases and J lost 8, with 17 bases in between. For the CDR3, the DNA is TGTGCCAGCAGCGTCGCGTTGGGGGGCGGTACGCAGTATTTT. Translated, it gives CASSVALGGGTQYF.

The gene calls are TRBV29-1 and TRBJ1-5; TRBD1 agrees at 7 bases. With 7 bases clipped from V and 6 bases from J, the junction kept 9 bases outside the gene matches. The CDR3 contains 13 residues. Germline CDR1 and CDR2: SQVTM and ANQGSEA. The CDR3 nucleotides read TGCAGCGCCGTACAGGGGATCGGTCAGCCCCAGCATTTT. Translated, it gives CSAVQGIGQPQHF.

The rearrangement uses TRBV6-1 and TRBJ2-1; D might be TRBD2 (5 bases). Deletions cut 0 bases from V and 10 bases from J, with 10 bases between. Looked up from germline, CDR1 is MNHNS and CDR2 is SASEGT. This CDR3 contains 13 residues. The CDR3 sequence: CASSEALRGEQFF. CDR3 in DNA: TGTGCCAGCAGTGAAGCGCTTCGCGGGGAGCAGTTCTTC.

With respect to this clone: The sample has other DNA sequences that encode this CDR3 too. V is TRBV6-5 and J is TRBJ2-7; D gene ambiguous. From germline, CDR1 is MNHEY and CDR2 SVGAGI. V dropped 6 bases and J dropped 0 bases, with 12 bases sitting between them. The CDR3 spans 14 residues. CDR3 DNA: TGTGCCAGCAGCTACGGAGTGCGCTCCTACGAGCAGTACTTC. This gives the protein CASSYGVRSYEQYF.

Worth noting for this clone: Additional DNA sequences in this sample encode the identical CDR3. This rearrangement joins TRBV18 to TRBJ1-2, with 8 bases lining up with TRBD1. Germline V lookup: CDR1 KGHSH, CDR2 LQKENI. V shed 3 bases, J shed 4 bases, and the junction held 1 base outside the gene matches. The CDR3 length is 13 residues. The CDR3 loop reads CASSPDRVYGYTF. DNA for the CDR3: TGTGCCAGCTCACCGGACAGGGTCTATGGCTACACCTTC.

This chain joins TRBV6-5 and TRBJ2-5; 7 bases agree with TRBD1. Trimming took 5 bases from V and 1 from J; bases not matched to a gene: 4. Germline V CDR1 and CDR2: MNHEY, SVGAGI. There are 14 residues in the CDR3. The CDR3: CASSQQGSQETQYF. CDR3 sequence (DNA): TGTGCCAGCAGTCAACAGGGGTCCCAAGAGACCCAGTACTTC.

J is TRBJ1-2 and V is TRBV4-2; 8 bases map to TRBD1. CDR1 LGHNA and CDR2 YNFKEQ come from the germline V gene. The V segment lost 7 bases and the J segment 4 bases; nucleotides outside the gene matches: 5. The CDR3 runs to 13 residues. The CDR3 DNA reads as TGTGCCAGCACCACACAGGGGGGCTATGGCTACACCTTC. The encoded protein is CASTTQGGYGYTF.

This clone was observed a single time. The gene calls are TRBV28 and TRBJ2-1; D gene unclear. This CDR3 contains 12 residues. Per germline, CDR1 MDHEN and CDR2 SYDVKM. Deletions cut 3 bases from V and 9 bases from J, with 9 bases between. The CDR3 loop reads CASSFQVGEQFF. The CDR3 DNA is TGTGCCAGCAGTTTTCAAGTAGGTGAGCAGTTCTTC.

V gene TRBV5-1 combines with J gene TRBJ2-3; 8 bases align to TRBD1. This CDR3 region has 16 residues. Germline V lookup: CDR1 SGHRS, CDR2 YFSETQ. Germline trimming cut 3 bases from V and 3 bases from J; bases unmatched to any gene: 9. The CDR3 reads CASSSQGVSGTDTQYF. The DNA for the CDR3 is TGCGCCAGCAGCTCACAGGGGGTATCTGGGACAGATACGCAGTATTTT.

The CDR3 sequence: CASRVAGGPRNEQFF. CDR3 in DNA: TGTGCCAGCAGAGTAGCGGGGGGCCCCCGCAATGAGCAGTTCTTC. The chain employs TRBV5-4 and TRBJ2-1, with 10 bases matching TRBD2. Looked up from germline, CDR1 is SGHNT and CDR2 is YYREEE (reference sequence). The CDR3 runs 15 residues. Trimming removed 5 bases from V and 6 bases from J; junction bases left unmatched: 8. The complete variable domain, with remaining parts taken from reference TRBV5-4 and TRBJ2-1, reads ETGVTQSPTHLIKTRGQQVTLRCSSQSGHNTVSWYQQALGQGPQFIFQYYREEENGRGNFPPRFSGLQFPNYSSELNVNALELDDSALYLCASRVAGGPRNEQFFGPGTRLTVL.

The V call is TRBV11-1, the J call TRBJ2-1; 7 nucleotides match TRBD2. V lost 3 bases and J lost 5; bases outside the gene matches: 7. The CDR3 is made up of 15 amino acids. Germline CDR1 SGHAT, CDR2 FQDESV (reference sequence). CDR3 sequence: CASSFTGTTHNEQFF. The CDR3 bases are TGTGCCAGCAGCTTTACCGGGACTACACACAATGAGCAGTTCTTC.

CDR3 DNA: TGTGCCAGCAGTGGGGTCCTAGCGGGCACTGAAGCTTTCTTT. It yields the protein CASSGVLAGTEAFF. This chain uses TRBV2 with TRBJ1-1; no clear D. V was pared by 4 bases and J by 4 bases, with 13 bases between. The germline V gene has CDR1 SNHLY and CDR2 FYNNEI. The CDR3 sequence is 14 residues long.